This T cell receptor beta chain appears in the sequencing data of a study of shared clonotypes between healthy human individuals. Overall study context: Plates per donor: three CD4 naive, three CD4 memory, two CD8 naive, one CD8 memory.

Study conclusions and caveats: Clonotypes that were shared across a few donors made up around 5% of naive CD4 clonotypes.

An assay was performed, and its level was deep. The method was immunoSEQ multiplex PCR; TCRdb's version includes in-frame clones alone and lacks a portion of them. The table includes approximately 2.5 million clones, over 85% detected once. CDR1 is MNHNS, CDR2 SASEGT, per germline. There are 15 residues in the CDR3. The ends were cut back, 2 bases at V and 3 bases at J, with 14 bases in the middle. Comment on this clone: Antigen unknown.

The sequencing input was naive CD4+ T cells sorted from blood. The subset denotes: CD45RA+ positively selected. This sequence joins TRBV6-1 and TRBJ2-7, with D possibly being TRBD1 (6 bases). This receptor was taken from a man aged 18 to 30 in good health. CDR3 region: CASSESFWGLYEQYF. In DNA form, the CDR3 reads TGTGCCAGCAGTGAATCGTTTTGGGGGCTCTACGAGCAGTACTTC.